The source of this T cell receptor beta chain is a study of blood T cell repertoires in COVID-19. About the study: Whether acute or convalescent, the COVID-19 samples came from the United States, Italy and Spain. Sample material is recorded as cDNA or gDNA derived from T cells, B-cell-depleted T cells, or PBMCs.

Per the original data handling: Reference gene primer amplification gave estimated nucleated cell counts. Measured with immunoSEQ multiplex PCR; TCRdb has only the in-frame clones, and not every one. V and J calls plus clone size are reproduced from that table; the DNA served to infer D and trimming. This table holds about 80,000 clones, around four fifths found once. The CDR3 is 13 residues long. With 5 bases removed from V and 1 base from J, the gap between germline ends came to 5 bases. The germline V gene has CDR1 KGHDR and CDR2 SFDVKD. The V gene is TRBV24-1, the J gene TRBJ1-5; no reliable D call. The origin of this receptor is a human donor in a cohort sampled during active COVID-19. Material: peripheral blood. In DNA form, the CDR3 reads TGTGCCACCAGTGCGGGGAGCAATCAGCCCCAGCATTTT. Protein: CATSAGSNQPQHF.